Below are 26 T cell receptor beta chains sequenced from a single sample in a study of regulatory T cells in long-lasting Graves disease. The TCR beta library used iRepertoire HTBI primers with Arm-PCR amplification of CDR3. TCRdb fed the multiplex PCR reads into MiXCR, producing one record per CDR3 protein. The sample records 680,000 or so distinct CDR3 sequences, roughly 16% being singletons. Time point described: newly diagnosed GD, antithyroid drugs for less than 3 months. PBMCs provided the RNA from which the TCR library was made. The data also belong to a second study, concerning T cells in Graves' hyperthyroidism and ophthalmopathy.

The input for sequencing was peripheral blood mononuclear cells (PBMCs), taken at new diagnosis, from a patient treated with antithyroid drugs. These receptors all stem from a young woman with Graves disease.

This clonotype appeared a few times. The chain recombines TRBV10-1 with TRBJ2-1, with 12 bases identical to TRBD2. The CDR3 is made up of 17 amino acids. Per the germline V gene, CDR1 is WNHNN and CDR2 is SYGVQD (reference sequence). The trim removed 6 bases at V and 7 bases at J, leaving 13 bases unmatched. The CDR3 nucleotides are TGCGCCAGCAGGGTCCGACTAGCGGGAGACCTCCTGAATGAGCAGTTCTTC. It specifies CASRVRLAGDLLNEQFF.

This clonotype was recorded many times. The V call is TRBV7-3, the J call TRBJ2-1; maybe TRBD2 (6 bases). V was cut by 5 bases and J by 4 bases, with 18 bases left in between. The germline CDR1 and CDR2 sequences are SGHTA and FQGTGA. The CDR3 contains 16 residues. Written as DNA, the CDR3 is TGTGCCAGCAGCCAAGGAACGGGAGTCTTTTACAATGAGCAGTTCTTC. Amino acids: CASSQGTGVFYNEQFF. Supplemented by reference TRBV7-3 and TRBJ2-1, the full variable domain reads GAGVSQTPSNKVTEKGKYVELRCDPISGHTALYWYRQSLGQGPEFLIYFQGTGAADDSGLPNDRFFAVRPEGSVSTLKIQRTERGDSAVYLCASSQGTGVFYNEQFFGPGTRLTVL.

This clonotype was seen a few times. The junction shows a germline mismatch at one end, possibly a read error. The V and J genes are TRBV28 and TRBJ1-4; D is perhaps TRBD1 (5 bases). The CDR3 extends over 13 amino acids. The germline CDR1 and CDR2 sequences are MDHEN and SYDVKM. The CDR3 region is CVSSWGRIEKLFF. CDR3 in DNA: TGTGTCAGCAGTTGGGGCCGGATTGAAAAACTGTTTTTT. The variable domain in full, completed from reference TRBV28 and TRBJ1-4, reads DVKVTQSSRYLVKRTGEKVFLECVQDMDHENMFWYRQDPGLGLRLIYFSYDVKMKEKGDIPEGYSVSREKKERFSLILESASTNQTSMYLCVSSWGRIEKLFFGSGTQLSVL.

To note about this clonotype: Germline is not matched at one junction end, which may reflect a read error. The chain couples TRBV7-7 to TRBJ2-1; 12 positions agree with TRBD1. Germline-derived CDR1 and CDR2 are SSHAT and FNYEAQ (reference sequence). The CDR3 runs 15 residues. Here the CDR3 reads CASSAGTGGSNEQFF. CDR3 DNA sequence: TGTGCTAGCAGCGCCGGGACAGGGGGCTCCAATGAGCAGTTCTTC.

The J gene is TRBJ1-3, the V gene TRBV19, with D uncertain. Deletions cut 5 bases from V and 0 bases from J, with 8 bases between. The CDR3 extends over 14 amino acids. The germline V gene encodes CDR1 LNHDA and CDR2 SQIVND (reference sequence). CDR3 DNA sequence: TGTGCCAGTAGTGGACTCGGCTCTGGAAACACCATATATTTT. Translating it yields CASSGLGSGNTIYF.

The chain links TRBV20-1 to TRBJ1-6, with unresolved D. V was shortened by 6 bases and J by 0 bases, with 21 bases between the two germline ends. The CDR3 has 18 amino acids. From germline, CDR1 is DFQATT and CDR2 SNEGSKA (reference sequence). This CDR3 is CSASIEHLASSYNSPLHF. The CDR3 DNA reads TGCAGTGCGAGCATCGAACACCTAGCAAGCTCCTATAATTCACCCCTCCACTTT.

This clonotype has more than one count but fewer than ten. The rearrangement uses TRBV28 and TRBJ1-2; D is perhaps TRBD1 (5 bases). V shed 5 bases and J shed 7 bases, with 29 bases lying between them. CDR1 is MDHEN and CDR2 is SYDVKM in the germline V gene. The CDR3 loop spans 18 amino acids. CDR3 bases: TGTGCCAGCAGTCCAGACCAAACAAGGGGCCGGAGTCGGCTTGGCTACACCTTC. This gives the protein CASSPDQTRGRSRLGYTF.

This clonotype was observed many times. The CDR3: CASSLLLGPPNNEQFF. Written as DNA, the CDR3 is TGTGCCAGCAGCTTACTGCTCGGACCCCCGAACAATGAGCAGTTCTTC. This chain links TRBV7-2 with TRBJ2-1, with D unresolved. Trimming took 2 bases from V and 5 from J, leaving 16 bases between them. The CDR3 is 16 residues long. Per the germline V gene, CDR1 is SGHTA and CDR2 is FQGNSA.

Points on this clonotype: A much larger clone differs by one base, so this may be a read error. The chain employs TRBV20-1 and TRBJ2-7, with D perhaps being TRBD1 or TRBD2 (5 bases each). The germline V gene encodes CDR1 DFQATT and CDR2 SNEGSKA (reference sequence). This CDR3 is 14 amino acids long. As DNA, the CDR3 is TGCAGTGCGGTTCAGCAGGAAGGGACCTACAAGCAGTACTTC. It translates to CSAVQQEGTYKQYF.

The chain links TRBV5-5 to TRBJ1-4; D uncertain. Trimming shortened V by 3 bases and J by 4 bases, and 16 bases separated the two germline ends. This CDR3 has 16 residues. Germline V lookup: CDR1 SGHKS, CDR2 YYEKEE (reference sequence). CDR3 amino acids: CASSWRTVLLNEKLFF. CDR3 sequence (DNA): TGTGCCAGCAGCTGGCGCACAGTCCTTCTTAATGAAAAACTGTTTTTT.

A note on this clonotype: Being one base from a much bigger clone, this may be a read error. This chain uses TRBV24-1 with TRBJ1-5; D possibly corresponds to TRBD1 (5 bases). This CDR3 has 18 amino acids. Germline V gene sequence: CDR1 KGHDR, CDR2 SFDVKD. CDR3: CATSDSVPGRTSNRPQHF. The CDR3, as DNA: TGTGCCACCAGTGATTCCGTCCCGGGACGAACTAGCAATCGGCCCCAGCATTTT.

This clonotype occurred many times. The chain is built from TRBV29-1 and TRBJ2-7, with a possible D match to TRBD1 (6 bases). CDR3 length: 11 amino acids. Germline-derived CDR1 and CDR2 are SQVTM and ANQGSEA. The V end lost 6 bases, the J end lost 7 bases, and 13 bases lay between the germline ends. This CDR3 is CSVQGPGEQYF. CDR3 nucleotide sequence: TGCAGCGTGCAGGGGCCAGGAGAGCAGTACTTC.

This clonotype occurred many times. CDR3 loop: CASRPGLALGGEQFF. For the CDR3, the DNA is TGTGCCAGCAGACCAGGACTAGCTTTGGGTGGTGAGCAGTTCTTC. This sequence joins TRBV6-1 and TRBJ2-1, with 8 bases fitting TRBD2. V gave up 6 bases and J gave up 9 bases; unmatched junction bases: 13. This CDR3 is 15 amino acids long. The germline gives CDR1 MNHNS, CDR2 SASEGT.

In the case of this clonotype: A much larger clone lies one base from this, so it may be a read error. This rearrangement joins TRBV9 to TRBJ1-2, with D tentatively TRBD1 (5 bases). This CDR3 has 16 residues. Germline CDR1 SGDLS, CDR2 YYNGEE. The chain's CDR3 is CASSARGVIPNYDYTF. The CDR3 bases are TGTGCCAGCAGCGCCCGAGGGGTAATCCCTAACTATGACTACACCTTC.

This clonotype was recorded many times. The V and J genes are TRBV12-3 or TRBV12-4 and TRBJ1-4, with D possibly being TRBD1 (5 bases). The CDR3 runs 16 residues. V lost 3 bases and J lost 4, with 15 bases in between. The CDR3 loop reads CASSFGGIEDNEKLFF. In DNA, the CDR3 is TGTGCCAGCAGTTTCGGGGGGATCGAGGATAATGAAAAACTGTTTTTT.

This clonotype was detected a few times. This chain joins TRBV5-5 and TRBJ2-5; 12 nucleotides line up with TRBD2. Germline V gene data show CDR1 as SGHKS and CDR2 as YYEKEE (reference sequence). This CDR3 is built from 16 residues. With 4 bases clipped from V and 2 bases from J, the junction kept 6 bases outside the gene matches. The CDR3 region is CASSAGTSGRQETQYF. CDR3 in DNA: TGTGCCAGCAGCGCCGGGACTAGCGGGCGTCAAGAGACCCAGTACTTC.

This clonotype was recorded many times. The J gene is TRBJ2-7, the V gene TRBV7-2; 7 positions match TRBD2. V lost 4 bases, J lost 5 bases, and 8 bases stayed unmatched. Per germline, CDR1 SGHTA and CDR2 FQGNSA. This CDR3 has 14 residues. This CDR3 reads CASSSGLVVDEQYF. The DNA of the CDR3 is TGTGCCAGCAGCTCTGGACTAGTGGTGGACGAGCAGTACTTC.

This clonotype was seen a few times. The chain combines TRBV28 with TRBJ2-1; 8 bases are shared with TRBD2. Germline CDR1 and CDR2: MDHEN and SYDVKM. This CDR3 spans 17 amino acids. V shed 2 bases, J shed 7 bases, and the junction held 13 bases outside the gene matches. The CDR3 protein is CASSLLVYSGNGNEQFF. The CDR3 bases are TGTGCCAGCAGTTTACTGGTCTATAGCGGGAACGGGAATGAGCAGTTCTTC.

This clonotype was counted many times. CDR3 protein: CASSFGSYTDTQYF. The CDR3 DNA follows: TGTGCCAGCAGCTTCGGCAGCTACACAGATACGCAGTATTTT. The chain uses TRBV11-2 and TRBJ2-3; D is unresolved. V gave up 3 bases and J gave up 2 bases, with 9 bases separating them. Per germline, CDR1 SGHAT and CDR2 FQNNGV. The CDR3 is 14 amino acids.

This clonotype was seen more than once but under ten times. This chain uses TRBV24-1 with TRBJ2-3, with 9 nucleotides matching TRBD1. J was trimmed by 7 bases and V by 3 bases; bases with no gene match: 7. The CDR3 has 15 amino acids. CDR1 and CDR2 from the germline V gene are KGHDR and SFDVKD. CDR3 coding DNA: TGTGCCACCAGTGATCCGGACAGGGGAGTAAATACGCAGTATTTT. Protein: CATSDPDRGVNTQYF.

This clonotype was observed many times. CDR3 coding DNA: TGCAGCGTAAGGACAGGGACCTACGAGCAGTACTTC. Its protein is CSVRTGTYEQYF. The rearrangement links TRBV29-1 to TRBJ2-7, with 8 bases aligning to TRBD1. Losses at the gene ends were 6 bases for V and 2 bases for J; bases not matched to a gene: 3. The CDR3 is made up of 12 amino acids. CDR1 and CDR2 (germline): SQVTM, ANQGSEA.

This clonotype showed up many times. This chain connects TRBV11-2 to TRBJ2-7; D call uncertain. There are 14 residues in the CDR3. V lost 5 bases and J lost 1, with 12 bases in between. The germline CDR1 and CDR2 sequences are SGHAT and FQNNGV. The CDR3 bases are TGTGCCAGCAGCGCAGATCTAGGATCCTACGAGCAGTACTTC. Translation: CASSADLGSYEQYF.

V is TRBV3-1 and J is TRBJ2-5, with D uncertain. V shed 4 bases and J shed 3 bases, with 18 bases lying between them. The CDR3 consists of 16 residues. The germline V gene has CDR1 LGHDT and CDR2 YNNKEL (reference sequence). The CDR3 region is CASSRGLGALEETQYF. DNA of the CDR3: TGTGCCAGCAGCCGAGGCTTAGGAGCCCTCGAAGAGACCCAGTACTTC.

The V and J genes are TRBV28 and TRBJ1-6, with a weak D call TRBD1 (6 bases). The germline CDR1 and CDR2 sequences are MDHEN and SYDVKM. Trimming cost V 2 bases and J 7 bases, with 9 bases left between them. CDR3 length: 14 amino acids. The CDR3 is CASSLPGDNSPLHF. The CDR3 DNA sequence: TGTGCCAGCAGTTTACCAGGGGACAATTCACCCCTCCACTTT.

This clonotype was detected ten times or more. The chain has TRBV10-3 and TRBJ1-5; TRBD1 matches 8 bases. The CDR3 length is 16 residues. Germline lookup yields CDR1 ENHRY and CDR2 SYGVKD. V lost 2 bases to trimming and J lost 4 bases; unmatched junction nucleotides: 7. The DNA for the CDR3 is TGTGCCATCAGTGAGCCCGACAGGGGTCCTAATCAGCCCCAGCATTTT. This gives the protein CAISEPDRGPNQPQHF.

The chain uses TRBV28 and TRBJ1-3; D remains ambiguous. Trimming cost V 4 bases and J 9 bases, with 7 bases left between them. The germline V gene encodes CDR1 MDHEN and CDR2 SYDVKM. The CDR3 runs 11 residues. The CDR3 bases are TGTGCCAGCAGTTCTGATATCACCATATATTTT. Protein: CASSSDITIYF.